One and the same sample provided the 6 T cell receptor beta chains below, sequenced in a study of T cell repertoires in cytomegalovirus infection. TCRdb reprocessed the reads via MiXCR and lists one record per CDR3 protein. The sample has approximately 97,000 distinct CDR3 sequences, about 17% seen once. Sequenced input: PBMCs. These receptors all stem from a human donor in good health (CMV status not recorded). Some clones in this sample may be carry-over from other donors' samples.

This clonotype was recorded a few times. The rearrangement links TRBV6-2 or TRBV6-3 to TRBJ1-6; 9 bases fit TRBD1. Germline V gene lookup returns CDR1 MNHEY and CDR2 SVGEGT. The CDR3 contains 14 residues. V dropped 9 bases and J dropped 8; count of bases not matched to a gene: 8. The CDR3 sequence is CASQQDRGYSPLHF. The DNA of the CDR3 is TGTGCCAGTCAACAGGACAGGGGATATTCACCCCTCCACTTT.

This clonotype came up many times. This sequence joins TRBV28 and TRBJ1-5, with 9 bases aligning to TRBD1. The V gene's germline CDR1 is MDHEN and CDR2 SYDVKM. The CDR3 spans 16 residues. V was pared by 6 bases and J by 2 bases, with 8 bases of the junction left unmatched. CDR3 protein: CASRTAQGARNQPQHF. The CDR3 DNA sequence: TGTGCCAGCAGGACCGCACAGGGGGCGCGCAATCAGCCCCAGCATTTT.

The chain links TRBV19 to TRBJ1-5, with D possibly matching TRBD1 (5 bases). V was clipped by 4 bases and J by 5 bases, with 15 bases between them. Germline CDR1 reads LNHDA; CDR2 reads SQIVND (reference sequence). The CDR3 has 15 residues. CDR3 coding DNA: TGTGCCAGTAGTAGAACCGGGACCAAAGATCAGCCCCAGCATTTT. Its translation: CASSRTGTKDQPQHF.

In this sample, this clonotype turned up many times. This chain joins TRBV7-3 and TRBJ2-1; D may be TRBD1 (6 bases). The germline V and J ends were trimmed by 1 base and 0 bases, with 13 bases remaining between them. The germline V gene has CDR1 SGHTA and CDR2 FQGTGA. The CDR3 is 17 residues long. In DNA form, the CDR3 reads TGTGCCAGCAGCTTAAGGGTGACGGACAGCTCCTACAATGAGCAGTTCTTC. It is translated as CASSLRVTDSSYNEQFF. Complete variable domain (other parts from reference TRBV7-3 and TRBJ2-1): GAGVSQTPSNKVTEKGKYVELRCDPISGHTALYWYRQSLGQGPEFLIYFQGTGAADDSGLPNDRFFAVRPEGSVSTLKIQRTERGDSAVYLCASSLRVTDSSYNEQFFGPGTRLTVL.

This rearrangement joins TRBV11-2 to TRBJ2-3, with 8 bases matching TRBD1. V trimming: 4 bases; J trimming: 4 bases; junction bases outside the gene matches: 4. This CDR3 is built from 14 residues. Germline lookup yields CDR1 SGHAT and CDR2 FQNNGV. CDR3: CASSSDRVADTQYF. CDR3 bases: TGTGCCAGCAGCTCGGACAGGGTCGCAGATACGCAGTATTTT. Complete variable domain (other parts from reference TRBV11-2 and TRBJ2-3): EAGVAQSPRYKIIEKRQSVAFWCNPISGHATLYWYQQILGQGPKLLIQFQNNGVVDDSQLPKDRFSAERLKGVDSTLKIQPAKLEDSAVYLCASSSDRVADTQYFGPGTRLTVL.

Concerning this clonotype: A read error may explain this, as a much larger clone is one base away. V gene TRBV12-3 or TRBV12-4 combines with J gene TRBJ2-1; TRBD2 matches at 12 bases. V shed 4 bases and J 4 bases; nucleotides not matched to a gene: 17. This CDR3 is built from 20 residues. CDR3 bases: TGTGCCAGCAGTTCAACTCCCGTTCTAGCGGGGGGGCAGACGTACAATGAGCAGTTCTTC. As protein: CASSSTPVLAGGQTYNEQFF.